This entry features one TCR beta chain sequence. The data were obtained in a study of blood T cell repertoires in COVID-19. Assay used: immunoSEQ multiplex PCR; TCRdb lists only in-frame clones, some missing. The table records 70,000 or so clones, around 79% of them present only once. CDR1 is MGHDK, CDR2 SYGVNS, per germline. This CDR3 is built from 18 residues. V shed 2 bases, J shed 9 bases, and the junction held 22 bases outside the gene matches. The chain employs TRBV25-1 and TRBJ2-7; 7 nucleotides line up with TRBD2. The clonotype comes from a woman aged 65 to 85 with acute or convalescent COVID-19. Specimen: peripheral blood. CDR3 DNA sequence: TGTGCCAGCAGTGAAGGAGGGGTGGTGGCGGGGAGGGGCACAAGGCAGTACTTC. This gives the protein CASSEGGVVAGRGTRQYF.